This is a list of T cell receptor beta chains from one sample in a study of PD-1 blockade in classical Hodgkin lymphoma. Here immunoSEQ multiplex PCR was the method, and the copy in TCRdb shows in-frame clones only, minus some. Counted here are 4,000 to 4,500 clones, approximately 66% occurring once; the ten biggest clones make up roughly a tenth. Sample: peripheral blood mononuclear cells (PBMCs), taken before the second cycle of nivolumab. These receptors all come from a human donor with classical Hodgkin lymphoma. Both conserved end residues are part of each CDR3. D genes are given only for firm matches. For some rows the clone size is stated as once, few or many, or as a class when expanded; others skip it.

. TRBJ2-7 TRBV4-2 TRBD1 TGTGCCAGCAGCCCCCCAATCGGGGACAGGGGCGTCAACGAGCAGTACTTC CASSPPIGDRGVNEQYF
few TRBJ2-1 TRBV9 TRBD2 TGTGCCAGCAGCGTGACGACTAGCGGATATGGGTATGAGCAGTTCTTC CASSVTTSGYGYEQFF
. TRBJ2-5 TRBV5-4 TRBD2 TGTGCCAGCAGCTCTAGCGGGAGGGCCCGCGGGGAGACCCAGTACTTC CASSSSGRARGETQYF
. TRBJ1-1 TRBV2 TRBD1 TGTGCCAGCACCGCTGAGTCGACAGGGGGTAAAGCTTTCTTT CASTAESTGGKAFF
. TRBJ2-5 TRBV7-6 . TGTGCCAGCAGCTTAGAACCCGAGACCCAGTACTTC CASSLEPETQYF
. TRBJ1-2 TRBV11-2 TRBD1 TGTGCCAGCAGCCCTGGGACAGGGAACTATGGCTACACCTTC CASSPGTGNYGYTF
few TRBJ1-4 TRBV9 . TGTGCCAGCAGCCCCCATAGCGGAAGTAATGAAAAACTGTTTTTT CASSPHSGSNEKLFF
. TRBJ2-1 TRBV9 TRBD2 TGTGCCAGCAGCGCCCGACTAGCGGTCGCCAATGAGCAGTTCTTC CASSARLAVANEQFF
. TRBJ1-5 TRBV10-2 . TGCGCCAGCAGTGACAGGGCCACTCAGCCCCAGCATTTT CASSDRATQPQHF
. TRBJ2-5 TRBV7-9 . TGTGCCAGCAGCTTCTTAGGGTATCTCAACACTTTCACGGGGAAGACCCAGTACTTC CASSFLGYLNTFTGKTQYF
. TRBJ2-1 TRBV11-2 . TGTGCCAGCAGCGCCCTCAGCGGAGTCAATGAGCAGTTCTTC CASSALSGVNEQFF
. TRBJ1-5 TRBV29-1 . TGCAGCGTTGGGGGGGGGAATCAGCCCCAGCATTTT CSVGGGNQPQHF
. TRBJ2-2 TRBV27 . TGTGCCAGCACTATACTGAACACCGGGGAGCTGTTTTTT CASTILNTGELFF
. TRBJ2-3 TRBV4-3 . TGCGCCAGCAGCCAAGGACTTTTCACAGATACGCAGTATTTT CASSQGLFTDTQYF
. TRBJ2-4 TRBV6-5 . TGTGCCAGCAGTCCCCGGGAGATAGCCAAAAACATTCAGTACTTC CASSPREIAKNIQYF
. TRBJ1-2 TRBV5-1 . TGCGCCAGCGGTACAACGGGGCAATATGGCTACACCTTC CASGTTGQYGYTF
few TRBJ2-7 TRBV6-5 . TGTGCCAGCAGTGCCTACCCGGGGCCCTACGAGCAGTACTTC CASSAYPGPYEQYF
. TRBJ2-2 TRBV11-2 . TGTGCCAGCAGCTTAGGGAGGGGGGCGAACACCGGGGAGCTGTTTTTT CASSLGRGANTGELFF
. TRBJ2-3 TRBV4-3 TRBD1 TGCGCCAGCAGCCAAGGACAGGGAATGGAGAATACGCAGTATTTT CASSQGQGMENTQYF
once TRBJ2-3 TRBV10-3 . TGTGCCACTAAACCGGGAGTGGGCAGATCACAAGATACGCAGTATTTT CATKPGVGRSQDTQYF
. TRBJ2-7 TRBV7-2 TRBD2 TGTGCCAGCAGCTTGGCGAGGCAGGGAGGGAGGGAGCAGTACTTC CASSLARQGGREQYF
once TRBJ2-4 TRBV2 TRBD2 TGTGCCAGCAGTGAAGGGACTAGCCTGAGCATTCAGTACTTC CASSEGTSLSIQYF
once TRBJ1-6 TRBV30 . TGTGCCTGGAACTCTGGGACGTTAAATTCACCCCTCCACTTT CAWNSGTLNSPLHF
. TRBJ2-3 TRBV5-1 TRBD2 TGCGCCAGCAGCTTGCTAGCGGGAGGCCTCACAGATACGCAGTATTTT CASSLLAGGLTDTQYF
. TRBJ1-2 TRBV2 TRBD1 TGTGCCAGCAGTTCGGGACAGGGGAACGGCTACACCTTC CASSSGQGNGYTF
. TRBJ2-5 TRBV15 . TGTGCCACCAGCAGGGATTTGTACCAAGAGACCCAGTACTTC CATSRDLYQETQYF
. TRBJ2-3 TRBV5-1 . TGCGCCAGCAGCTTGGTGACAGAAGATACGCAGTATTTT CASSLVTEDTQYF
once TRBJ2-1 TRBV11-2 . TGTGCCAGCAGCTTAGCTTTCCCACGGCACAATGAGCAGTTCTTC CASSLAFPRHNEQFF
. TRBJ2-2 TRBV28 TRBD2 TGTGCCAGCAGTTCGGGACTAGCGGGCACCGGGGAGCTGTTTTTT CASSSGLAGTGELFF
. TRBJ1-4 TRBV7-9 TRBD1 TGTGCCAGCAGCTTCAAACCGACAGGGGGGAATGAAAAACTGTTTTTT CASSFKPTGGNEKLFF
. TRBJ2-2 TRBV6-6 . TGTGCCAGCAGTTTGTACAGGGAGAACACCGGGGAGCTGTTTTTT CASSLYRENTGELFF